The 30 T cell receptor beta chains in this list originate from one sample, sequenced in a study of blood T cell repertoires in COVID-19. Measured with immunoSEQ multiplex PCR; TCRdb has only the in-frame clones, and not every one. The sample has approximately 200,000 clones, 87% seen once; the top ten hold 5.5% to 7.5%. Sequencing input: peripheral blood. These receptors all stem from a man between 60 and 75 years old who had recovered from COVID-19.

The chain has TRBV6-5 and TRBJ2-5; D gene ambiguous. V lost 6 bases, J lost 1 base, and 9 bases lay in between. The CDR3 is made up of 13 amino acids. The V gene's germline CDR1 is MNHEY and CDR2 SVGAGI. DNA of the CDR3: TGTGCCAGCAGCCGACTTCCCCAAGAGACCCAGTACTTC. Its protein is CASSRLPQETQYF.

The CDR3 loop reads CAWSLGADQPQHF. The CDR3 DNA reads TGTGCCTGGAGTTTGGGAGCGGATCAGCCCCAGCATTTT. This sequence joins TRBV30 and TRBJ1-5, with unresolved D. This CDR3 has 13 amino acids. Germline CDR1 GTSNPN, CDR2 SVGIG (reference sequence). V shed 2 bases and J shed 5 bases, with 10 bases lying between them.

The rearrangement joins TRBV2 to TRBJ2-1; tentative D call: TRBD1 (5 bases). Germline V gives CDR1 SNHLY, CDR2 FYNNEI. V gave up 7 bases and J gave up 2 bases, with 9 bases separating them. The CDR3 loop spans 13 amino acids. CDR3 region: CASKVGPYNEQFF. In DNA, the CDR3 is TGTGCCAGCAAGGTGGGGCCCTACAATGAGCAGTTCTTC.

The V gene is TRBV6-5, the J gene TRBJ1-2, with D tentatively TRBD1 (5 bases). V dropped 10 bases and J dropped 8 bases, with 23 bases sitting between them. Looked up from germline, CDR1 is MNHEY and CDR2 is SVGAGI. This CDR3 is 14 amino acids long. Written as DNA, the CDR3 is TGTGCCACGGGAGTCGGGGCTTCGAAATTCGGCTACACCTTC. Its protein product is CATGVGASKFGYTF.

The chain carries TRBV27 and TRBJ1-3; 7 nucleotides match TRBD1. The V gene's germline CDR1 is MNHEY and CDR2 SMNVEV (reference sequence). This CDR3 comprises 15 residues. V was clipped by 5 bases and J by 2 bases; unmatched bases: 6. DNA of the CDR3: TGTGCCAGCAGTGAACAGGGGATCGCTGGAAACACCATATATTTT. It is translated as CASSEQGIAGNTIYF.

This clone was seen more than once but under ten times. This chain joins TRBV28 and TRBJ1-3, with D tentatively TRBD1 (5 bases). The CDR3 consists of 15 residues. Trimming pared 5 bases from V and 0 bases from J, leaving 11 bases between. Per the germline V gene, CDR1 is MDHEN and CDR2 is SYDVKM. Written as DNA, the CDR3 is TGTGCCAGCAGTAAGGGGCAGACCTCTGGAAACACCATATATTTT. Translation gives CASSKGQTSGNTIYF. Supplemented by reference TRBV28 and TRBJ1-3, the full variable domain reads DVKVTQSSRYLVKRTGEKVFLECVQDMDHENMFWYRQDPGLGLRLIYFSYDVKMKEKGDIPEGYSVSREKKERFSLILESASTNQTSMYLCASSKGQTSGNTIYFGEGSWLTVV.

CDR3 DNA: TGTGCCAGCAGCCAAGTGGACAGGGCGGCTTTCTTT. The encoded protein is CASSQVDRAAFF. The V call is TRBV3-1 (or the pseudogene TRBV3-2), the J call TRBJ1-1; 8 bases align to TRBD1. Per the germline V gene, CDR1 is LGHDT and CDR2 is YNNKEL (reference sequence). Unmatched junction bases numbered 3, after V lost 1 base and J lost 11 bases. The CDR3 consists of 12 residues.

The rearrangement uses TRBV7-3 and TRBJ1-2, with TRBD1 as a possible D gene (6 bases). This CDR3 region has 15 residues. Germline CDR1 reads SGHTA; CDR2 reads FQGTGA. Trimming removed 6 bases at V and 2 bases at J, with 16 bases between. The chain's CDR3 is CASSPYGQPNYGYTF. The CDR3 DNA reads TGTGCCAGCAGTCCCTACGGACAGCCGAACTATGGCTACACCTTC.

This clone was detected many times. The J gene is TRBJ2-7, the V gene TRBV28, with 12 bases identical to TRBD1. This CDR3 is 16 amino acids long. Trimming removed 7 bases from V and 6 bases from J; junction bases left unmatched: 13. CDR1 is MDHEN, CDR2 SYDVKM, per germline. DNA for the CDR3: TGTGCCAGCACCGGCGTCCCCGGGACAGGGGGCGGCGAGCAGTACTTC. As protein: CASTGVPGTGGGEQYF.

The chain recombines TRBV28 with TRBJ1-5, with D unclear. Germline lookup yields CDR1 MDHEN and CDR2 SYDVKM. This CDR3 has 14 amino acids. The V end was cut by 5 bases, the J end by 0 bases, with 8 bases between. CDR3 sequence reads: CASSPDYSNQPQHF. The CDR3 DNA follows: TGTGCCAGCAGTCCAGACTATAGCAATCAGCCCCAGCATTTT.

The V gene is TRBV20-1, the J gene TRBJ2-7, with unresolved D. In germline, CDR1 is DFQATT, CDR2 SNEGSKA (reference sequence). This CDR3 has 13 residues. The V gene lost 3 bases and the J gene lost 3 bases, with 12 bases spanning the gap. CDR3 amino acids: CSASKATGYEQYF. The CDR3, as DNA: TGCAGTGCTAGTAAAGCGACCGGCTACGAGCAGTACTTC.

The chain recombines TRBV28 with TRBJ2-2, with a possible D match to TRBD2 (5 bases). The CDR3 loop spans 13 amino acids. V was pared by 8 bases and J by 4 bases, with 11 bases between. Germline lookup yields CDR1 MDHEN and CDR2 SYDVKM. In DNA form, the CDR3 reads TGTGCCAGCGCCAGCGGAGGCACCGGGGAGCTGTTTTTT. Protein: CASASGGTGELFF.

This clone was observed a single time. CDR3 sequence reads: CASSEGQQETQYF. The CDR3 DNA reads TGTGCCAGCAGTGAGGGACAGCAAGAGACCCAGTACTTC. The V and J genes are TRBV25-1 and TRBJ2-5; 7 nucleotides align to TRBD1. V was clipped by 3 bases and J by 2 bases; unmatched bases: 0. The CDR3 spans 13 residues. Germline-derived CDR1 and CDR2 are MGHDK and SYGVNS.

V and J are TRBV24-1 and TRBJ1-4; 8 bases fit TRBD1. In germline, CDR1 is KGHDR, CDR2 SFDVKD. Trimming cost V 5 bases and J 6 bases; bases outside gene matches: 7. CDR3 length equals 15 residues. The CDR3 loop reads CATSGGQGFDEKLFF. The CDR3 DNA reads TGTGCCACCAGTGGCGGACAGGGCTTCGATGAAAAACTGTTTTTT.

The chain joins TRBV19 to TRBJ1-2; TRBD1 is a possible D gene (5 bases). The CDR3 is made up of 16 amino acids. The germline V gene has CDR1 LNHDA and CDR2 SQIVND (reference sequence). The ends were cut back, 5 bases at V and 0 bases at J, with 16 bases in the middle. DNA of the CDR3: TGTGCCAGTAGTCCTTGGGGGGGTCAGACTAACTATGGCTACACCTTC. Encoded protein: CASSPWGGQTNYGYTF.

The J gene is TRBJ2-6, the V gene TRBV4-2, with TRBD2 identical over 15 bases. The CDR3 covers 22 residues. V shed 3 bases, J shed 1 base, and the junction held 13 bases outside the gene matches. Germline V gene data show CDR1 as LGHNA and CDR2 as YNFKEQ. CDR3 DNA sequence: TGTGCCAGCAGCCACCCCCTGCTTGGGGGACTAGCGGGAGGTTCTGGGGCCAACGTCCTGACTTTC. Translated, it gives CASSHPLLGGLAGGSGANVLTF.

In DNA, the CDR3 is TGTGCCTGGAGTCGGGGTGAAGGGGGACGAGGCTACACCTTC. This gives the protein CAWSRGEGGRGYTF. The J gene is TRBJ1-2, the V gene TRBV30; possible D gene TRBD1, 6 bases. The CDR3 totals 14 residues. Germline V gives CDR1 GTSNPN, CDR2 SVGIG (reference sequence). The ends were cut back, 2 bases at V and 8 bases at J, with 18 bases in the middle.

The chain is built from TRBV28 and TRBJ1-5; TRBD1 agrees at 9 bases. The CDR3 covers 14 residues. Germline loops: CDR1 MDHEN, CDR2 SYDVKM. V lost 4 bases, J lost 5 bases, and 3 bases stayed unmatched. The CDR3, as DNA: TGTGCCAGCAGTTCGGGACAGGGCCATCAGCCCCAGCATTTT. As protein: CASSSGQGHQPQHF.

The chain uses TRBV14 and TRBJ1-2; D unresolved. V was pared by 1 base and J by 4 bases, with 10 bases between. Germline-derived CDR1 and CDR2 are SGHDN and FVKESK. CDR3 length equals 14 residues. DNA for the CDR3: TGTGCCAGCAGCCAAGCTTCACAGTCCTATGGCTACACCTTC. It yields the protein CASSQASQSYGYTF. The full variable domain, with the rest looked up from reference TRBV14 and TRBJ1-2, is EAGVTQFPSHSVIEKGQTVTLRCDPISGHDNLYWYRRVMGKEIKFLLHFVKESKQDESGMPNNRFLAERTGGTYSTLKVQPAELEDSGVYFCASSQASQSYGYTFGSGTRLTVV.

This clone was recorded only once. The chain links TRBV7-3 to TRBJ2-2; 13 bases fit TRBD2. Germline trimming cut 5 bases from V and 5 bases from J; bases unmatched to any gene: 8. Germline V lookup: CDR1 SGHTA, CDR2 FQGTGA. CDR3 size: 17 residues. Here the CDR3 DNA reads TGTGCCAGCAGCGCCCGGACTAGCGGGAGCAGAACCGGGGAGCTGTTTTTT. Protein sequence: CASSARTSGSRTGELFF.

This chain links TRBV13 with TRBJ2-7; 8 bases are shared with TRBD1. Germline V gene data show CDR1 as PRHDT and CDR2 as FYEKMQ (reference sequence). The J segment lost 5 bases and the V segment lost 2 bases, leaving 5 bases of the junction unmatched. The CDR3 runs 14 residues. CDR3 residues: CASSLQGAKDEQYF. The DNA for the CDR3 is TGTGCCAGCAGCTTACAGGGGGCTAAGGACGAGCAGTACTTC. The entire variable domain, with the rest obtained from reference TRBV13 and TRBJ2-7, is as follows: AAGVIQSPRHLIKEKRETATLKCYPIPRHDTVYWYQQGPGQDPQFLISFYEKMQSDKGSIPDRFSAQQFSDYHSELNMSSLELGDSALYFCASSLQGAKDEQYFGPGTRLTVT.

CDR3 bases: TGTGCCTCTAGCGGGGTGCCAGGGGAGCCCCAGCATTTT. Translation gives CASSGVPGEPQHF. J is TRBJ1-5 and V is TRBV10-3; tentative D call: TRBD1 (6 bases). The CDR3 has 13 amino acids. Trimming shortened V by 11 bases and J by 8 bases, and 19 bases separated the two germline ends. Germline V lookup: CDR1 ENHRY, CDR2 SYGVKD.

The chain carries TRBV9 and TRBJ2-3; the D gene is possibly TRBD2 (5 bases). V was cut by 4 bases and J by 3 bases, with 21 bases left in between. Germline V CDR1 and CDR2: SGDLS, YYNGEE. This CDR3 is 17 amino acids long. For the CDR3, the DNA is TGTGCCAGCAGCCCAGAGGGAGCCCGAGTGAGTACAGATACGCAGTATTTT. This sequence encodes CASSPEGARVSTDTQYF.

The chain has TRBV6-2 or TRBV6-3 and TRBJ1-1; a possible D gene is TRBD1 (5 bases). Germline V gene lookup returns CDR1 MNHEY and CDR2 SVGEGT. Trimming took 5 bases from V and 8 from J, leaving 9 bases between them. This CDR3 spans 11 amino acids. The CDR3 is CASSQGGEAFF. The CDR3 DNA reads as TGTGCCAGCAGTCAGGGTGGGGAAGCTTTCTTT.

The V gene is TRBV19, the J gene TRBJ2-1; TRBD1 matches at 9 bases. The CDR3 is 19 residues long. Germline CDR1 and CDR2: LNHDA and SQIVND (reference sequence). J lost 0 bases, V lost 3 bases, and 12 bases had no gene match. CDR3 sequence (DNA): TGTGCCAGTAGTATCCGGACAGGGGTCGTTCAGAGCTCCTACAATGAGCAGTTCTTC. Its protein is CASSIRTGVVQSSYNEQFF.

The chain combines TRBV11-2 with TRBJ2-7; D might be TRBD2 (5 bases). Germline CDR1 and CDR2: SGHAT and FQNNGV. CDR3 length: 14 residues. V was clipped by 4 bases and J by 2 bases, with 12 bases between them. The CDR3 spells CASSSRRDAYEQYF. CDR3 DNA sequence: TGTGCCAGCAGCTCGAGACGGGATGCCTACGAGCAGTACTTC.

This chain joins TRBV15 and TRBJ1-6; 8 bases are shared with TRBD1. Looked up from germline, CDR1 is LNHNV and CDR2 is YYDKDF (reference sequence). This CDR3 is 14 amino acids long. Trimming at V came to 5 bases and at J to 10 bases, leaving 7 bases not matched to a gene. CDR3 bases: TGTGCCACCAGCCGACGGACAGGGTCCTCACCCCTCCACTTT. This encodes CATSRRTGSSPLHF. Using reference TRBV15 and TRBJ1-6 for the parts outside the CDR3, the full variable domain is DAMVIQNPRYQVTQFGKPVTLSCSQTLNHNVMYWYQQKSSQAPKLLFHYYDKDFNNEADTPDNFQSRRPNTSFCFLDIRSPGLGDTAMYLCATSRRTGSSPLHFGNGTRLTVT.

The V and J genes are TRBV30 and TRBJ2-7; 7 nucleotides align to TRBD2. V was pared by 5 bases and J by 0 bases, with 16 bases of the junction left unmatched. The germline V gene has CDR1 GTSNPN and CDR2 SVGIG (reference sequence). There are 17 residues in the CDR3. For the CDR3, the DNA is TGTGCCTGGGGAGGGGCGGCGGGAGTCCTAAGCTCCTACGAGCAGTACTTC. It translates to CAWGGAAGVLSSYEQYF.

The chain has TRBV28 and TRBJ1-1, with TRBD1 as a possible D gene (5 bases). The germline CDR1 and CDR2 sequences are MDHEN and SYDVKM. The CDR3 extends over 12 amino acids. V was trimmed by 3 bases and J by 10 bases, leaving 12 bases between them. DNA for the CDR3: TGTGCCAGCAGTTTTTGGGGCTCTGGAGCTTTCTTT. Translating gives CASSFWGSGAFF.

V is TRBV6-7 and J is TRBJ2-1; a possible D gene is TRBD1 (6 bases). TRBV6-7 is reported as an ORF; its role is uncertain. V dropped 6 bases and J dropped 9 bases, with 21 bases sitting between them. The length of the CDR3 is 15 residues. The CDR3 DNA follows: TGTGCCAGCAGGATACCACCTACAGGGCAAAGTGAGCAGTTCTTC. Protein product: CASRIPPTGQSEQFF.